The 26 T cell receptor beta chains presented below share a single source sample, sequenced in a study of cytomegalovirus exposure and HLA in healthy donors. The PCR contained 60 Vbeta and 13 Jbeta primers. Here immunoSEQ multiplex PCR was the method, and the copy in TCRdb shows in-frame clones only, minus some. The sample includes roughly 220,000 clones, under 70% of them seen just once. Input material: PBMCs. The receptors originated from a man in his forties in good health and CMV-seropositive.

The CDR3 nucleotides are TGTGCCAGCACCACAGGGGTGCATCAGCCCCAGCATTTT. It is translated as CASTTGVHQPQHF. V gene TRBV27 combines with J gene TRBJ1-5, with 7 bases that match TRBD1. Germline V gives CDR1 MNHEY, CDR2 SMNVEV (reference sequence). The junction had 5 bases not matched to a gene; V was cut back by 7 bases and J by 5 bases. The CDR3 sequence is 13 residues long.

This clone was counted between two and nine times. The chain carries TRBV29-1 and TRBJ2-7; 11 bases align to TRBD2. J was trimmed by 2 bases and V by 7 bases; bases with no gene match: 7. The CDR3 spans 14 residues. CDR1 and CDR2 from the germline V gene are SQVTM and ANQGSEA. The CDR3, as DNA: TGCAGCGCTACGACTAGCGGGAATGCCTACGAGCAGTACTTC. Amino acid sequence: CSATTSGNAYEQYF.

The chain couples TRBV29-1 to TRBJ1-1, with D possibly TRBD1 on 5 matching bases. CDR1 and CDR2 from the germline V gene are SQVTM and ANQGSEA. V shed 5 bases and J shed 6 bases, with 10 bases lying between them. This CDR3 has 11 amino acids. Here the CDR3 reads CSVSSGAEAFF. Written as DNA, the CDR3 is TGCAGCGTTAGCTCGGGGGCTGAAGCTTTCTTT. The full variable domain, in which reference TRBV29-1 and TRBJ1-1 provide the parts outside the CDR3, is SAVISQKPSRDICQRGTSLTIQCQVDSQVTMMFWYRQQPGQSLTLIATANQGSEATYESGFVIDKFPISRPNLTFSTLTVSNMSPEDSSIYLCSVSSGAEAFFGQGTRLTVV.

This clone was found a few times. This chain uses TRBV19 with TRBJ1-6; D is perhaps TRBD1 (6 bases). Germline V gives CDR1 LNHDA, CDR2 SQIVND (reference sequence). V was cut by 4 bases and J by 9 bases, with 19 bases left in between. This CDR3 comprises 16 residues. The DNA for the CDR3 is TGTGCCAGTAGTACGGGGTCGTGGACAGTCATTTCACCCCTCCACTTT. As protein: CASSTGSWTVISPLHF. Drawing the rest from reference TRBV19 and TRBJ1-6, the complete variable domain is DGGITQSPKYLFRKEGQNVTLSCEQNLNHDAMYWYRQDPGQGLRLIYYSQIVNDFQKGDIAEGYSVSREKKESFPLTVTSAQKNPTAFYLCASSTGSWTVISPLHFGNGTRLTVT.

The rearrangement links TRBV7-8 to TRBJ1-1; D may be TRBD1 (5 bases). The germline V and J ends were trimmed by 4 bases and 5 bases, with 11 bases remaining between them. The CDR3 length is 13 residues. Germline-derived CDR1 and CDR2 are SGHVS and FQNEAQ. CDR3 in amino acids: CASSSGGGTEAFF. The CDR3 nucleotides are TGTGCCAGCAGCTCGGGCGGGGGGACTGAAGCTTTCTTT.

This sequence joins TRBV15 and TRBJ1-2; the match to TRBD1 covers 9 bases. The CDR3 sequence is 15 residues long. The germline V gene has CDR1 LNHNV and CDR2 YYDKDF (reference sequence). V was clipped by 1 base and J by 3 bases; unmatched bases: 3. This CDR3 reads CATSRAQGAHYGYTF. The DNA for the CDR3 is TGTGCCACCAGCAGAGCACAGGGGGCTCACTATGGCTACACCTTC.

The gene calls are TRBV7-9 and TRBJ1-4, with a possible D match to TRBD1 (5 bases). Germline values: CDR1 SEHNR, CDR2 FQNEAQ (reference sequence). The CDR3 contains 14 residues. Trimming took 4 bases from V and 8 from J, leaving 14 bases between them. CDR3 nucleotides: TGTGCCAGCAGCTGGCAGGGAAGAGAGGAAAAACTGTTTTTT. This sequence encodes CASSWQGREEKLFF.

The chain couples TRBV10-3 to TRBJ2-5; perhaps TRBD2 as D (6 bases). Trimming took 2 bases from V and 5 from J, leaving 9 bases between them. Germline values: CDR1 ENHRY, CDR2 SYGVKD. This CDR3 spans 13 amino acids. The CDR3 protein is CAISEAGRETQYF. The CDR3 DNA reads TGTGCCATCAGTGAGGCGGGGAGGGAGACCCAGTACTTC.

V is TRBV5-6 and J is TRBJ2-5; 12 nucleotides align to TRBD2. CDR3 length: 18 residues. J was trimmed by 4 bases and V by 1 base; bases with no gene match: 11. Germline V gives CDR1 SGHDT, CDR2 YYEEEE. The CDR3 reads CASSLFLTSGGRGETQYF. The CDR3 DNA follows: TGTGCCAGCAGCTTGTTTCTCACTAGCGGGGGGAGGGGAGAGACCCAGTACTTC.

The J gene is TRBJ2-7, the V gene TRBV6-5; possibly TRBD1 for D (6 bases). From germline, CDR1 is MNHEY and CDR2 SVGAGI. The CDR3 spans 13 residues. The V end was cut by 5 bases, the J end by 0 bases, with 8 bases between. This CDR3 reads CASSTGTSYEQYF. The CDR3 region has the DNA TGTGCCAGCAGTACAGGGACCTCCTACGAGCAGTACTTC.

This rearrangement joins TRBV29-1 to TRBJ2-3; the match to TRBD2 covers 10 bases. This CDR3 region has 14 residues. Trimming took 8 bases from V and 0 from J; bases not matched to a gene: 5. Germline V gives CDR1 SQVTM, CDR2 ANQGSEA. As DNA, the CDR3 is TGCAGCATAGGACTAGCGGCGAGCACAGATACGCAGTATTTT. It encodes CSIGLAASTDTQYF.

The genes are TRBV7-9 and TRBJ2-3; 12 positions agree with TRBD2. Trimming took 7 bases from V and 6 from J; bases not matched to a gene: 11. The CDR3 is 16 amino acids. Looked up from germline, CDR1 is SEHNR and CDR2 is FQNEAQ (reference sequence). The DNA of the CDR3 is TGTGCCAGCACCATGGACCCAACTAGCGGGGGGGATACGCAGTATTTT. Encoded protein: CASTMDPTSGGDTQYF.

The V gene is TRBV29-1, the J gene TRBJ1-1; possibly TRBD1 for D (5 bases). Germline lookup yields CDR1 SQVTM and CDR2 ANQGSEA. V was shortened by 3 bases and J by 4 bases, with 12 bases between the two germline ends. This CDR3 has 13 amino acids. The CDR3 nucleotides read TGCAGCGTTGAGGTGCAGGGTGGCACTGAAGCTTTCTTT. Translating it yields CSVEVQGGTEAFF.

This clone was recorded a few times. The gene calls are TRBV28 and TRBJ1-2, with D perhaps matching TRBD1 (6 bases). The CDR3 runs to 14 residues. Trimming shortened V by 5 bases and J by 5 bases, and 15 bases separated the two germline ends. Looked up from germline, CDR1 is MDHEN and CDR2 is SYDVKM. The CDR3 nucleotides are TGTGCCAGCAGTACCGGACAGATGGTATATGGCTACACCTTC. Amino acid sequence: CASSTGQMVYGYTF.

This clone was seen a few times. The DNA for the CDR3 is TGTGCCATCAGTGGGGTTGGAGGGGACTACGAGCAGTACTTC. The encoded protein is CAISGVGGDYEQYF. V usage is TRBV10-3 and J usage is TRBJ2-7; possibly TRBD2 for D (6 bases). V lost 4 bases and J 3 bases, leaving 13 bases between the germline ends. The CDR3 covers 14 residues. Germline V gene lookup returns CDR1 ENHRY and CDR2 SYGVKD.

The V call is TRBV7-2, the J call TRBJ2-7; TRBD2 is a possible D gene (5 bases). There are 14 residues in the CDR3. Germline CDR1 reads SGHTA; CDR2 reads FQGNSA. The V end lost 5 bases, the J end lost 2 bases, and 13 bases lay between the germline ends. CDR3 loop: CASSPYRLTYEQYF. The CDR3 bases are TGTGCCAGCAGCCCTTATCGACTAACCTACGAGCAGTACTTC.

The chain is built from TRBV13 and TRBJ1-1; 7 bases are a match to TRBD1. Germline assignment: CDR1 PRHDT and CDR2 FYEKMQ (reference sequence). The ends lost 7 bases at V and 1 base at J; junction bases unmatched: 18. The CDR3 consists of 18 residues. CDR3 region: CASNRPYDRVGENTEAFF. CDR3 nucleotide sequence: TGTGCCAGCAACCGCCCATATGACAGGGTTGGAGAGAACACTGAAGCTTTCTTT.

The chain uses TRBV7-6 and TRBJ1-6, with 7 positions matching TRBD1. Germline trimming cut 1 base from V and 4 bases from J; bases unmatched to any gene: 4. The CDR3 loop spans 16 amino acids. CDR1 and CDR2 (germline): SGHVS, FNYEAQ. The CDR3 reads CASSLETGLYNSPLHF. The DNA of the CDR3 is TGTGCCAGCAGCTTAGAGACAGGGCTATATAATTCACCCCTCCACTTT.

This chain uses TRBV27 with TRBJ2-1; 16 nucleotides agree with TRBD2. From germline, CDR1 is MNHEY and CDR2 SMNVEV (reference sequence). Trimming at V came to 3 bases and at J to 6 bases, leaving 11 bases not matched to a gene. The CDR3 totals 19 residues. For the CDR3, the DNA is TGTGCCAGCAGTTTCTCGGGACTAGCGGGGGGGCCGGATGTCAATGAGCAGTTCTTC. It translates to CASSFSGLAGGPDVNEQFF.

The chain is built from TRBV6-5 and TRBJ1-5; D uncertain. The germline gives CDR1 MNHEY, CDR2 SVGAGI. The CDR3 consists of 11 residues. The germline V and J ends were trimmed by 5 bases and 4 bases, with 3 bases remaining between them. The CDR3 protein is CASSQNQPQHF. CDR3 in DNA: TGTGCCAGCAGTCAGAATCAGCCCCAGCATTTT.

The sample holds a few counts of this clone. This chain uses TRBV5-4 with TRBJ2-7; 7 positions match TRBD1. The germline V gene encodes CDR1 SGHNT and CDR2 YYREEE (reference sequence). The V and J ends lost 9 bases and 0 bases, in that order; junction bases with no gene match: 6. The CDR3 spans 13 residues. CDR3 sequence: CATSGQRSYEQYF. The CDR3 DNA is TGTGCCACCTCGGGACAGCGCTCCTACGAGCAGTACTTC.

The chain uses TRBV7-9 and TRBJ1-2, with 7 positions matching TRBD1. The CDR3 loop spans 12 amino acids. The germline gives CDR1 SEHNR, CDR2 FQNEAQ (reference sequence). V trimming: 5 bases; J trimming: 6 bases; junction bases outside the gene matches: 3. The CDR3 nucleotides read TGTGCCAGCAGCCGGGACAGAGATGGCTACACCTTC. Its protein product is CASSRDRDGYTF.

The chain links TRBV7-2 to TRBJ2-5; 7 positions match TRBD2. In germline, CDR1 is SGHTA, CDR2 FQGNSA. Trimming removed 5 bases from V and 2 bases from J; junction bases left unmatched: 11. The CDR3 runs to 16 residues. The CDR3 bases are TGTGCCAGCAGCGTCGGGATAGCGGGCCTACAAGAGACCCAGTACTTC. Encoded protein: CASSVGIAGLQETQYF.

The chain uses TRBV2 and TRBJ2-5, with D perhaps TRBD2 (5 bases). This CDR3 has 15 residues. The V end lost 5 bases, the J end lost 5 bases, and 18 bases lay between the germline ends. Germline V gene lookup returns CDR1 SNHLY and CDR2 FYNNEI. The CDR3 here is CASSREGTREETQYF. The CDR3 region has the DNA TGTGCCAGCAGTCGAGAGGGCACGAGAGAGGAGACCCAGTACTTC.

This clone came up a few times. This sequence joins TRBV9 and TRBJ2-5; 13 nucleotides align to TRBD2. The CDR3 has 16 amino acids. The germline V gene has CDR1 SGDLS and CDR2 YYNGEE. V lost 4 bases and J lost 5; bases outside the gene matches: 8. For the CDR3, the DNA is TGTGCCAGCAGCCTCACTAGCGGGGGGGCAGTGGAGACCCAGTACTTC. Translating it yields CASSLTSGGAVETQYF.

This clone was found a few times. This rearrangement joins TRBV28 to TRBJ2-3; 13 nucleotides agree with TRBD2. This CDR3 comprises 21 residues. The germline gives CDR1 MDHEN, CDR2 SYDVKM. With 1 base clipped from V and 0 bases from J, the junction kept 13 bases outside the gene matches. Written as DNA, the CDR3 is TGTGCCAGCAGTTTATCTACTCGGACTAGCGGGGGCCCCTTGAGCACAGATACGCAGTATTTT. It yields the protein CASSLSTRTSGGPLSTDTQYF.